Listed here are 32 T cell receptor beta chains from one sample, sequenced in a study of blood T cell repertoires in COVID-19. The method was immunoSEQ multiplex PCR; TCRdb's version includes in-frame clones alone and lacks a portion of them. The sample records about 190,000 clones, under 90% being singletons. Sequencing was carried out using peripheral blood. The receptors come from a human donor in a cohort sampled during active COVID-19.

The table lists this clone with a few counts. The J gene is TRBJ2-7, the V gene TRBV27; 9 bases match TRBD2. CDR3 size: 14 residues. CDR1 and CDR2 from the germline V gene are MNHEY and SMNVEV (reference sequence). Unmatched junction bases numbered 2, after V lost 4 bases and J lost 1 base. This CDR3 is CASSSTSGSYEQYF. DNA of the CDR3: TGTGCCAGCAGTTCGACTAGCGGATCCTACGAGCAGTACTTC.

Regarding this clone: This CDR3 is also generated by other DNA sequences in the sample. The CDR3: CASSLGGTEYGYTF. The CDR3 DNA reads as TGTGCCAGCAGCTTAGGAGGGACAGAATATGGCTACACCTTC. The chain is built from TRBV7-9 and TRBJ1-2; 7 bases align to TRBD1. Trimming cost V 1 base and J 5 bases; bases outside gene matches: 4. The CDR3 length is 14 residues. CDR1 is SEHNR, CDR2 FQNEAQ, per germline (reference sequence). Variable domain in full (rest from reference TRBV7-9 and TRBJ1-2): DTGVSQNPRHKITKRGQNVTFRCDPISEHNRLYWYRQTLGQGPEFLTYFQNEAQLEKSRLLSDRFSAERPKGSFSTLEIQRTEQGDSAMYLCASSLGGTEYGYTFGSGTRLTVV.

The chain joins TRBV6-1 to TRBJ2-5, with 8 bases that match TRBD2. The CDR3 runs to 16 residues. The V gene end was trimmed by 4 bases and the J gene end by 1 base; junction bases not matched to a gene: 8. Germline loops: CDR1 MNHNS, CDR2 SASEGT. CDR3 sequence: CASSGRSRGGQETQYF. The DNA for the CDR3 is TGTGCCAGCAGTGGGCGATCTCGGGGGGGCCAAGAGACCCAGTACTTC.

The J gene is TRBJ1-3, the V gene TRBV16; D is possibly TRBD1 (5 bases). V lost 4 bases and J 0 bases, leaving 16 bases between the germline ends. Germline CDR1 and CDR2: KGHSY and FQNENV. CDR3 length: 17 amino acids. CDR3 amino acids: CASSPVGGSSSGNTIYF. In nucleotides, the CDR3 is TGTGCCAGCAGCCCGGTCGGGGGTTCCTCCTCTGGAAACACCATATATTTT.

The V gene is TRBV6-2 or TRBV6-3, the J gene TRBJ2-2; TRBD1 is a possible D gene (5 bases). CDR3 length: 15 amino acids. V was shortened by 0 bases and J by 4 bases, with 9 bases between the two germline ends. The germline V gene has CDR1 MNHEY and CDR2 SVGEGT. DNA for the CDR3: TGTGCCAGCAGTTACTCGAGACAGAGCACCGGGGAGCTGTTTTTT. Residues: CASSYSRQSTGELFF.

This clone has just one count. The CDR3 DNA is TGCAGCGTTGAGGGTGTAGGGGACAGATTCACCGGGGAGCTGTTTTTT. This gives the protein CSVEGVGDRFTGELFF. This chain links TRBV29-1 with TRBJ2-2; the match to TRBD1 covers 7 bases. V lost 3 bases, J lost 4 bases, and 11 bases stayed unmatched. This CDR3 comprises 16 residues. CDR1 is SQVTM, CDR2 ANQGSEA, per germline.

The gene calls are TRBV7-6 and TRBJ2-1; a possible D gene is TRBD2 (6 bases). The CDR3 has 16 residues. V was clipped by 5 bases and J by 0 bases, with 14 bases between them. The V gene's germline CDR1 is SGHVS and CDR2 FNYEAQ. CDR3 residues: CASSPLSGGSYNEQFF. CDR3 nucleotide sequence: TGTGCCAGCAGCCCCTTGTCCGGGGGCTCCTACAATGAGCAGTTCTTC.

The chain uses TRBV7-9 and TRBJ1-1; D is ambiguous. CDR1 and CDR2 from the germline V gene are SEHNR and FQNEAQ (reference sequence). Trimming shortened V by 4 bases and J by 4 bases, and 13 bases separated the two germline ends. The CDR3 covers 14 residues. For the CDR3, the DNA is TGTGCCAGCAGCTCCGCCGGGTCTAGCACTGAAGCTTTCTTT. This codes for CASSSAGSSTEAFF.

A single count supports this clone. This chain links TRBV13 with TRBJ2-3; 8 bases match TRBD2. This CDR3 spans 15 amino acids. CDR1 and CDR2 (germline): PRHDT, FYEKMQ (reference sequence). V shed 5 bases, J shed 2 bases, and the junction held 6 bases outside the gene matches. The CDR3 DNA reads TGTGCCAGCAGCCTTCGGGGGGGCCTCACAGATACGCAGTATTTT. Its translation is CASSLRGGLTDTQYF.

V gene TRBV3-1 (or the pseudogene TRBV3-2) combines with J gene TRBJ2-4; TRBD2 agrees at 7 bases. The CDR3 spans 14 residues. CDR1 LGHDT and CDR2 YNNKEL come from the germline V gene (reference sequence). Germline trimming cut 5 bases from V and 8 bases from J; bases unmatched to any gene: 9. The CDR3 DNA follows: TGTGCCAGCAGCGAAGCGGGACGGGAGGACATTCAGTACTTC. It codes for CASSEAGREDIQYF.

The CDR3 DNA is TGTGCCAGCAGTTATACAACGGGACTAGCGGAAAAAGAGACCCAGTACTTC. This encodes CASSYTTGLAEKETQYF. V usage is TRBV2 and J usage is TRBJ2-5; 11 bases map to TRBD2. With 5 bases clipped from V and 3 bases from J, the junction kept 11 bases outside the gene matches. The CDR3 runs to 17 residues. The V gene's germline CDR1 is SNHLY and CDR2 FYNNEI.

The rearrangement links TRBV6-2 or TRBV6-3 to TRBJ2-3; 7 bases match TRBD1. This CDR3 is built from 14 residues. V lost 4 bases, J lost 0 bases, and 1 base stayed unmatched. Looked up from germline, CDR1 is MNHEY and CDR2 is SVGEGT. This chain's CDR3 is CASSSGGSTDTQYF. The CDR3 coding sequence is TGTGCCAGCAGTTCAGGGGGAAGCACAGATACGCAGTATTTT.

The gene calls are TRBV3-1 (or the pseudogene TRBV3-2) and TRBJ2-6; a possible D gene is TRBD2 (6 bases). The CDR3 runs to 18 residues. Germline V gene sequence: CDR1 LGHDT, CDR2 YNNKEL (reference sequence). The V end lost 4 bases, the J end lost 0 bases, and 16 bases lay between the germline ends. The CDR3 DNA is TGTGCCAGCAGCCTGCCCCAGGGACTCGGCTCTGGGGCCAACGTCCTGACTTTC. Amino acid sequence: CASSLPQGLGSGANVLTF.

The V call is TRBV19, the J call TRBJ1-1; D perhaps matches TRBD1 (5 bases). Germline-derived CDR1 and CDR2 are LNHDA and SQIVND (reference sequence). The CDR3 runs 14 residues. Trimming stripped 5 bases from V and 4 bases from J, with 14 bases between. CDR3 loop: CASSPLRVITEAFF. In DNA, the CDR3 is TGTGCCAGTAGTCCGCTCAGGGTTATCACTGAAGCTTTCTTT.

For the CDR3, the DNA is TGTGCCAGCAGTTCGGGACTAGCGGGGAAAAGTGTCTACAATGAGCAGTTCTTC. Protein product: CASSSGLAGKSVYNEQFF. The chain carries TRBV27 and TRBJ2-1; 13 bases fit TRBD2. CDR3 length: 18 amino acids. The germline V gene has CDR1 MNHEY and CDR2 SMNVEV (reference sequence). The V segment lost 4 bases and the J segment 3 bases; nucleotides outside the gene matches: 9.

The genes are TRBV18 and TRBJ1-2; the D gene is possibly TRBD1 (5 bases). CDR3 length: 14 amino acids. The germline gives CDR1 KGHSH, CDR2 LQKENI. Trimming shortened V by 3 bases and J by 8 bases, and 16 bases separated the two germline ends. CDR3 DNA sequence: TGTGCCAGCTCACCCCAGGGCCCCGCGCGAGGCTACACCTTC. Translated: CASSPQGPARGYTF.

About this clone: One end of the junction fails to match germline, which may point to a read error. The chain is built from TRBV7-9 and TRBJ1-4, with a tentative D call TRBD1 (6 bases). This CDR3 is built from 13 residues. Germline V CDR1 and CDR2: SEHNR, FQNEAQ (reference sequence). CDR3 DNA sequence: TGTGCTAGCAGGAGGGGGAGTAATGAAAAACTGTTTTTT. This sequence encodes CASRRGSNEKLFF.

The genes are TRBV7-9 and TRBJ2-7; TRBD2 agrees at 11 bases. CDR1 is SEHNR and CDR2 is FQNEAQ in the germline V gene (reference sequence). V was clipped by 2 bases and J by 0 bases; unmatched bases: 0. CDR3 length: 15 amino acids. CDR3 DNA: TGTGCCAGCAGCTTAACTAGCGGGAGCTCCTACGAGCAGTACTTC. Amino acid sequence: CASSLTSGSSYEQYF. The variable domain in full, with the rest retrieved from reference TRBV7-9 and TRBJ2-7, is DTGVSQNPRHKITKRGQNVTFRCDPISEHNRLYWYRQTLGQGPEFLTYFQNEAQLEKSRLLSDRFSAERPKGSFSTLEIQRTEQGDSAMYLCASSLTSGSSYEQYFGPGTRLTVT.

The genes are TRBV6-5 and TRBJ2-1; no definite D call. Germline V gene data show CDR1 as MNHEY and CDR2 as SVGAGI. The CDR3 sequence is 16 residues long. The V gene lost 0 bases and the J gene lost 4 bases, with 13 bases spanning the gap. DNA of the CDR3: TGTGCCAGCAGTTACTCGACATTCGCTCTATACAATGAGCAGTTCTTC. Protein: CASSYSTFALYNEQFF.

The V call is TRBV25-1, the J call TRBJ2-7; 8 bases line up with TRBD1. This CDR3 contains 14 residues. With 4 bases clipped from V and 3 bases from J, the junction kept 5 bases outside the gene matches. Germline lookup yields CDR1 MGHDK and CDR2 SYGVNS. CDR3 DNA sequence: TGTGCCAGCAGTGCTCCAGGGGGCGTCTACGAGCAGTACTTC. Residues: CASSAPGGVYEQYF.

This clone was picked up a small number of times. The CDR3 DNA reads as TGTGCCAGCAGTTTTGGAGGGAGTGGCTACACCTTC. Its translation: CASSFGGSGYTF. This chain connects TRBV12-3 or TRBV12-4 to TRBJ1-2, with unresolved D. Trimming pared 3 bases from V and 7 bases from J, leaving 9 bases between. The length of the CDR3 is 12 residues.

The genes are TRBV28 and TRBJ2-2; 12 bases fit TRBD2. The V segment lost 6 bases and the J segment 5 bases; nucleotides outside the gene matches: 10. The CDR3 consists of 17 residues. Germline lookup yields CDR1 MDHEN and CDR2 SYDVKM. CDR3: CASRLLAGGLGTGELFF. CDR3 nucleotide sequence: TGTGCCAGCAGATTACTAGCGGGAGGTTTAGGGACCGGGGAGCTGTTTTTT.

This clone showed up just a few times. The V gene is TRBV5-1, the J gene TRBJ2-3; 8 nucleotides align to TRBD2. The CDR3 extends over 16 amino acids. Trimming at V came to 2 bases and at J to 5 bases, leaving 10 bases not matched to a gene. The germline V gene encodes CDR1 SGHRS and CDR2 YFSETQ. Here the CDR3 reads CASSFLRAGDIDTQYF. Here the CDR3 DNA reads TGCGCCAGCAGCTTTCTTCGAGCGGGAGATATAGATACGCAGTATTTT.

CDR3 sequence (DNA): TGTGCCAGCAGCTCAGAACTAGGCACGCAGTATTTT. Residues: CASSSELGTQYF. The chain uses TRBV7-9 and TRBJ2-3; a possible D gene is TRBD2 (5 bases). The CDR3 runs 12 residues. V was cut by 4 bases and J by 9 bases, with 11 bases left in between. CDR1 is SEHNR and CDR2 is FQNEAQ in the germline V gene (reference sequence).

This rearrangement joins TRBV6-1 to TRBJ2-1, with 8 bases aligning to TRBD1. Germline lookup yields CDR1 MNHNS and CDR2 SASEGT. The length of the CDR3 is 17 residues. V lost 1 base, J lost 8 bases, and 13 bases stayed unmatched. The CDR3 sequence is CASSEVIRAGGRDEQFF. The CDR3 region has the DNA TGTGCCAGCAGTGAAGTTATTCGGGCAGGGGGCAGGGATGAGCAGTTCTTC.

This sequence joins TRBV5-1 and TRBJ2-1; 9 bases line up with TRBD1. Germline trimming cut 4 bases from V and 3 bases from J; bases unmatched to any gene: 8. Per the germline V gene, CDR1 is SGHRS and CDR2 is YFSETQ. The CDR3 loop spans 16 amino acids. CDR3 nucleotide sequence: TGCGCCAGCAGCCTGATACCGGGACAGGGCTACAATGAGCAGTTCTTC. Protein product: CASSLIPGQGYNEQFF.

This chain joins TRBV4-1 and TRBJ2-1; 10 positions match TRBD2. The germline V gene encodes CDR1 MGHRA and CDR2 YSYEKL. Trimming removed 0 bases from V and 5 bases from J; junction bases left unmatched: 10. CDR3 size: 18 residues. The CDR3: CASSQDNQREGLDNEQFF. The CDR3 DNA reads TGCGCCAGCAGCCAAGATAACCAGCGGGAGGGCCTCGACAATGAGCAGTTCTTC.

This chain links TRBV19 with TRBJ1-5; D ambiguous. This CDR3 comprises 15 residues. Trimming left V 1 base short and J 3 bases short, with 10 bases between. The V gene's germline CDR1 is LNHDA and CDR2 SQIVND (reference sequence). The CDR3 bases are TGTGCCAGTAGTATAGGAGGGCAGCTCAATCAGCCCCAGCATTTT. Translating it yields CASSIGGQLNQPQHF.

The chain links TRBV7-9 to TRBJ1-3; D is undetermined. This CDR3 spans 15 amino acids. The V end was cut by 5 bases, the J end by 0 bases, with 11 bases between. Per the germline V gene, CDR1 is SEHNR and CDR2 is FQNEAQ (reference sequence). CDR3 bases: TGTGCCAGCAGCAGCGACGGTAGCTCTGGAAACACCATATATTTT. Translation gives CASSSDGSSGNTIYF.

This clone was counted only a few times. The chain employs TRBV6-5 and TRBJ2-3, with 7 bases identical to TRBD1. This CDR3 comprises 16 residues. Germline assignment: CDR1 MNHEY and CDR2 SVGAGI. V was clipped by 0 bases and J by 5 bases; unmatched bases: 8. CDR3 DNA sequence: TGTGCCAGCAGTTACTCCCTAGGACAGGAAGGAGATACGCAGTATTTT. It specifies CASSYSLGQEGDTQYF.

The J gene is TRBJ2-1, the V gene TRBV6-5, with TRBD2 matching 10 bases. V lost 6 bases, J lost 5 bases, and 4 bases stayed unmatched. Per the germline V gene, CDR1 is MNHEY and CDR2 is SVGAGI. The CDR3 loop spans 14 amino acids. In DNA, the CDR3 is TGTGCCAGCAGAGGGACTAGCGAGGACAATGAGCAGTTCTTC. It yields the protein CASRGTSEDNEQFF.

The V gene is TRBV29-1, the J gene TRBJ1-1; TRBD1 agrees at 8 bases. The CDR3 extends over 13 amino acids. CDR1 and CDR2 (germline): SQVTM, ANQGSEA. J was trimmed by 4 bases and V by 6 bases; bases with no gene match: 7. The DNA of the CDR3 is TGCAGCGTGTCAGGGGGCCGGGGCACTGAAGCTTTCTTT. Amino acids: CSVSGGRGTEAFF.